This TCR beta chain was recorded in a study of T cell repertoires in cytomegalovirus infection. Overall study: Signatures in public TCR beta sequences pointed to both CMV infection and matching HLA type. Study findings and constraints: The cumulative frequency of public TCR beta families distinguished individuals who carried CMV together with the relevant HLA. Dominating the ex vivo response were HLA-C-restricted CMV-specific TCR beta clonotypes.

This clonotype came up a few times. Antigen specificity is unknown. V lost 0 bases and J lost 0, with 16 bases in between. This CDR3 has 18 residues. Germline V lookup: CDR1 SGHVS, CDR2 FNYEAQ. TCRdb recomputed calls from the reads with MiXCR, one row per CDR3 protein. The sample shows about 230,000 distinct CDR3 sequences, approximately 22% of them seen only once. This rearrangement joins TRBV7-6 to TRBJ2-3; D is unresolved. Specimen: CD8+ T cells from PBMCs. The TCR comes from a human donor in good health (CMV status not recorded). Some clones in this sample may be carry-over from other donors' samples. The CDR3 coding sequence is TGTGCCAGCAGCTTAGCATCCAAACGGGTACCTAGCACAGATACGCAGTATTTT. Protein: CASSLASKRVPSTDTQYF.